Following are 20 T cell receptor beta chains from one sample sequenced in a study of identical twins. TCRdb re-called the 5' RACE reads with MiXCR, one entry per CDR3 protein. The table includes about 210,000 distinct CDR3 sequences, 9.4% detected once. What was sequenced was memory (CD45RO+) T cells sorted from blood. The receptors here all came from a woman between 18 and 29 years old in good health.

In its sample, this clonotype was seen a few times. The gene calls are TRBV4-3 and TRBJ1-1; D remains unclear. This CDR3 contains 14 residues. V lost 0 bases and J lost 4, with 9 bases in between. Germline V gene lookup returns CDR1 LGHNA and CDR2 YSLEER. The CDR3 sequence is CASSQDWAGTEAFF. As DNA, the CDR3 is TGCGCCAGCAGCCAAGATTGGGCCGGCACTGAAGCTTTCTTT.

This clonotype was detected many times. The gene calls are TRBV29-1 and TRBJ2-3; a possible D gene is TRBD2 (5 bases). Per germline, CDR1 SQVTM and CDR2 ANQGSEA. CDR3 length: 13 residues. Trimming took 4 bases from V and 2 from J, leaving 10 bases between them. The CDR3 here is CSVAEGLTDTQYF. The CDR3 nucleotides read TGCAGCGTTGCCGAGGGCCTCACAGATACGCAGTATTTT.

The chain is built from TRBV6-5 and TRBJ2-7; D is perhaps TRBD1 (5 bases). The CDR3 spans 14 residues. CDR1 is MNHEY, CDR2 SVGAGI, per germline. Deletions cut 5 bases from V and 6 bases from J, with 17 bases between. The CDR3, as DNA: TGTGCCAGCAGTCTACTGGGCAGGGTCGGCGAGCAGTACTTC. Encoded protein: CASSLLGRVGEQYF.

The V and J genes are TRBV12-3 or TRBV12-4 and TRBJ1-2; a weak D match, TRBD1 (6 bases). CDR3 length: 14 residues. V lost 2 bases, J lost 6 bases, and 13 bases lay in between. This chain's CDR3 is CASSLTGQGHGYTF. As DNA, the CDR3 is TGTGCCAGCAGTTTAACAGGGCAGGGGCATGGCTACACCTTC.

This clonotype occurred many times. The chain recombines TRBV12-3 or TRBV12-4 with TRBJ2-5, with D perhaps TRBD1 (6 bases). The CDR3 is made up of 14 amino acids. Trimming took off 7 bases at V and 5 bases at J, with 17 bases between the two ends. CDR3 sequence (DNA): TGTGCCAGCACACCACAGGGTACCGGTGAGACCCAGTACTTC. It is translated as CASTPQGTGETQYF.

The chain uses TRBV15 and TRBJ2-3; D gene unclear. There are 15 residues in the CDR3. Per germline, CDR1 LNHNV and CDR2 YYDKDF (reference sequence). Trimming left V 0 bases short and J 4 bases short, with 11 bases between. As DNA, the CDR3 is TGTGCCACCAGCAGAGAGGTCAGGCCAGCAGATACGCAGTATTTT. Translating gives CATSREVRPADTQYF.

V usage is TRBV10-3 and J usage is TRBJ2-2; 10 nucleotides match TRBD2. CDR3 length equals 14 residues. The V gene's germline CDR1 is ENHRY and CDR2 SYGVKD. Unmatched junction bases numbered 4, after V lost 7 bases and J lost 5 bases. The DNA of the CDR3 is TGTGCCATCACCCCTAGCGGGAGTACCGGGGAGCTGTTTTTT. Translated: CAITPSGSTGELFF.

In its sample, this clonotype was seen many times. The V gene is TRBV20-1, the J gene TRBJ2-5, with D perhaps being TRBD1 or TRBD2 (7 bases each). CDR3 length: 14 residues. V shed 5 bases and J shed 3 bases, with 16 bases lying between them. CDR1 DFQATT and CDR2 SNEGSKA come from the germline V gene (reference sequence). Here the CDR3 reads CSAVQGGVKETQYF. DNA for the CDR3: TGCAGTGCTGTGCAGGGGGGGGTTAAAGAGACCCAGTACTTC.

The chain carries TRBV7-9 and TRBJ2-1; the D gene is possibly TRBD1 (6 bases). The CDR3 consists of 14 residues. Trimming cost V 4 bases and J 13 bases, with 20 bases left between them. The germline CDR1 and CDR2 sequences are SEHNR and FQNEAQ (reference sequence). The CDR3 region has the DNA TGTGCCAGCAGCTCCGGGTCAGGGGTTGACACACAGTTCTTC. Protein sequence: CASSSGSGVDTQFF.

This clonotype was recorded a few times. The rearrangement uses TRBV20-1 and TRBJ2-5, with 7 bases matching TRBD2. The CDR3 loop spans 14 amino acids. Germline CDR1 DFQATT, CDR2 SNEGSKA (reference sequence). Trimming took 6 bases from V and 5 from J; bases not matched to a gene: 12. CDR3 sequence reads: CSASPGRGGETQYF. The CDR3 DNA is TGCAGTGCCAGCCCGGGGAGGGGAGGGGAGACCCAGTACTTC.

This clonotype was seen at least ten times. The rearrangement joins TRBV21-1 to TRBJ1-1; the table names TRBD1, a call not compared with the DNA. TRBV21-1 is an annotated pseudogene. The CDR3 has 18 amino acids. The CDR3 DNA follows: TGTGCCAGCAGCAAGTCGAAAGGGGCCGTAATGGGAGAAAAAGGGGCTTTCTTT. Amino acid sequence: CASSKSKGAVMGEKGAFF.

About this clonotype itself: This may be a read error, as it is one base from a much larger clone. The genes are TRBV3-1 and TRBJ2-6, with 12 bases fitting TRBD1. CDR1 and CDR2 (germline): LGHDT, YNNKEL (reference sequence). The CDR3 has 18 amino acids. The CDR3 DNA sequence: TGTGCCTGCAGTCCGGGACAGGGGGCTTTTCCTGGGGCCAACGTCCTGACTTTC. Amino acid sequence: CACSPGQGAFPGANVLTF.

This clonotype was counted a few times. The V and J genes are TRBV5-1 and TRBJ2-2; TRBD1 matches 8 bases. The CDR3 spans 13 residues. V trimming: 4 bases; J trimming: 6 bases; junction bases outside the gene matches: 2. The V gene's germline CDR1 is SGHRS and CDR2 YFSETQ. CDR3 region: CASSQQGAGELFF. CDR3 bases: TGCGCCAGCAGCCAACAGGGGGCCGGGGAGCTGTTTTTT.

This rearrangement joins TRBV20-1 to TRBJ2-3, with 7 bases lining up with TRBD2. This CDR3 has 15 residues. CDR1 and CDR2 from the germline V gene are DFQATT and SNEGSKA (reference sequence). The V segment lost 6 bases and the J segment 4 bases; nucleotides outside the gene matches: 13. The CDR3 loop is CSAEAGVGPPDTQYF. The CDR3 DNA reads TGCAGTGCGGAGGCGGGGGTAGGCCCCCCAGATACGCAGTATTTT.

This chain uses TRBV3-1 with TRBJ2-1; 12 bases align to TRBD2. Unmatched junction bases numbered 9, after V lost 4 bases and J lost 2 bases. Germline V gene lookup returns CDR1 LGHDT and CDR2 YNNKEL (reference sequence). This CDR3 spans 18 amino acids. This CDR3 reads CASSPGTSGPSPYNEQFF. The DNA for the CDR3 is TGTGCCAGCAGCCCCGGGACTAGCGGGCCTTCCCCCTACAATGAGCAGTTCTTC.

Many counts were recorded for this clonotype. This chain joins TRBV9 and TRBJ2-7, with 7 bases matching TRBD2. Unmatched junction bases numbered 4, after V lost 0 bases and J lost 4 bases. Germline CDR1 is SGDLS and CDR2 is YYNGEE. The CDR3 loop spans 14 amino acids. CDR3 protein: CASSVGAGNYEQYF. The CDR3 DNA is TGTGCCAGCAGCGTAGGAGCGGGGAATTACGAGCAGTACTTC.

This clonotype has a handful of counts. The V gene is TRBV6-2 or TRBV6-3, the J gene TRBJ2-1, with TRBD2 identical over 10 bases. This CDR3 is 16 amino acids long. The V and J ends lost 2 bases and 9 bases, in that order; junction bases with no gene match: 10. Germline V gene data show CDR1 as MNHEY and CDR2 as SVGEGT. The CDR3 DNA sequence: TGTGCCAGCAGTTACCAAACTAGCGGGAAGGGCAGTGAGCAGTTCTTC. Translation gives CASSYQTSGKGSEQFF.

The table lists this clonotype with a few counts. Here the CDR3 reads CASSQEVGMGTDTQYF. For the CDR3, the DNA is TGCGCCAGCAGCCAAGAGGTCGGGATGGGCACAGATACGCAGTATTTT. The rearrangement uses TRBV4-3 and TRBJ2-3, with a possible D match to TRBD2 (5 bases). Germline values: CDR1 LGHNA, CDR2 YSLEER. The CDR3 contains 16 residues. V was cut by 0 bases and J by 1 base, with 11 bases left in between.

This chain uses TRBV20-1 with TRBJ2-1, with D uncertain. Germline-derived CDR1 and CDR2 are DFQATT and SNEGSKA (reference sequence). The CDR3 spans 13 residues. V was cut by 3 bases and J by 4 bases, with 10 bases left in between. In nucleotides, the CDR3 is TGCAGTGCTAGGTGGCTTCTATACAATGAGCAGTTCTTC. Encoded protein: CSARWLLYNEQFF.

This clonotype has just a few counts. The chain has TRBV5-6 and TRBJ2-1, with D perhaps TRBD2 (5 bases). CDR1 is SGHDT and CDR2 is YYEEEE in the germline V gene. The V end was cut by 3 bases, the J end by 8 bases, with 18 bases between. The CDR3 spans 15 residues. This chain's CDR3 is CASSSAGLYYHEQFF. The CDR3 DNA reads as TGTGCCAGCAGCTCTGCTGGACTGTATTACCATGAGCAGTTCTTC.